These T cell receptor beta chains were read from a single sample in a study of CD8+ T cells in alopecia areata. The assay was immunoSEQ multiplex PCR, and TCRdb's table has in-frame clones only and misses some. Seen here are over 5,500 clones, around 60% observed once, and the top ten hold 13% to 15%. Material for sequencing was skin. Receptors originate from a human donor with alopecia areata. Both conserved end residues are trimmed from each CDR3. The D gene is left open where the match is weak.

j_gene: TRBJ1-1
v_gene: TRBV29-1
d_gene: NA
CDR3aa: SVRDGNTEAF

j_gene: TRBJ1-5
v_gene: TRBV19
d_gene: TRBD1
CDR3aa: ASSIWTGDQPQH

j_gene: TRBJ2-7
v_gene: TRBV6-1
d_gene: NA
CDR3aa: ASSRDANYEQY

j_gene: TRBJ2-1
v_gene: TRBV30
d_gene: NA
CDR3aa: AWSTPFRNEQF

j_gene: TRBJ1-2
v_gene: TRBV7-6
d_gene: NA
CDR3aa: ASSLEGSSGYT

j_gene: TRBJ1-5
v_gene: TRBV19
d_gene: NA
CDR3aa: ASDQGLGQPQH

j_gene: TRBJ1-5
v_gene: TRBV2
d_gene: NA
CDR3aa: ASRGTGEYNQPQH

j_gene: TRBJ2-3
v_gene: TRBV7-9
d_gene: NA
CDR3aa: ASSLGVSTDTQY

j_gene: TRBJ2-6
v_gene: TRBV5-5
d_gene: NA
CDR3aa: ASSLVFSGANVLT

j_gene: TRBJ2-3
v_gene: TRBV7-9
d_gene: TRBD2
CDR3aa: ASSLSSGSTYTDTQY

j_gene: TRBJ2-3
v_gene: TRBV28
d_gene: NA
CDR3aa: ASGLSDTQY

j_gene: TRBJ2-3
v_gene: TRBV19
d_gene: NA
CDR3aa: ASSWTVTDTQY

j_gene: TRBJ1-1
v_gene: TRBV5-8
d_gene: NA
CDR3aa: ASSGTPNTEAF

j_gene: TRBJ1-2
v_gene: TRBV5-1
d_gene: NA
CDR3aa: ASSVGIPGSGGYT

j_gene: TRBJ2-1
v_gene: TRBV2
d_gene: NA
CDR3aa: ASFLWEYEQF

j_gene: TRBJ2-6
v_gene: TRBV7-9
d_gene: NA
CDR3aa: ASSYLQVSGANVLT